This T cell receptor (beta chain) is drawn from a study of blood T cell repertoires in COVID-19 (dated by TCRdb to between 2020 and 2021). With respect to the entire study: Samples covering the acute and convalescent phases of COVID-19 were provided by collaborators in the United States, Italy and Spain. The material from the prospective study consisted of cDNA or gDNA derived from T cells, B-cell-depleted T cells, or PBMCs. Where available, HLA class I and class II types were taken from metadata supplied by the sample provider and were not determined by assay-based typing. Deeply sampled blood TCRbeta repertoires from subjects exposed to, actively infected with, or recovered from COVID-19 were included in the dataset. The repertoires were made available in a free public database intended to serve as a resource for research on the immune response to SARS-CoV-2. Sample metadata almost always included a de-identified subject ID, COVID-19 status, age in years and sex. The samples were drawn from the first 160 participants of the ongoing ImmuneRACE study and from over a thousand subjects provided by 6 global collaborators. Findings and caveats that apply to the study as a whole: Clinical and demographic metadata were provided uncurated, with the amount varying by source and participant.

The collaborating institutions used their own protocols to collect whole blood in K2EDTA tubes. For TCRbeta analysis, collaborators shipped samples in one of three forms: frozen whole blood, isolated PBMCs, or DNA extracted from either of those sample types. Reading the germline V gene (reference sequence) gives CDR1 SGHNT and CDR2 YYREEE. The CDR3 has 15 amino acids, counting the end cysteine and phenylalanine. Only CDR3 DNA remains: 45 bases, in frame from the first base. The V end gives up 4 bases and the J end 1 base, leaving 6 bases in the junction not matched to a gene. TCRbeta CDR3 regions were amplified from genomic DNA by means of the immunoSEQ Assay, a bias-controlled multiplex PCR. Under the source paper's analysis protocol: Within the assay, amplification of reference gene primers was used to estimate how many nucleated cells each sample contained. Sequence reads were collapsed and filtered to measure the absolute abundance of every unique TCRbeta CDR3 rearrangement. Productive Simpson clonality was computed per sample as the square root of Simpson's diversity index over productive rearrangements. The table comes from immuneACCESS by way of TCRdb, which keeps in-frame sequences with V and J called. Part of the clones is missing from these tables; in studies checked, under half for an unresolved V gene and the rest for unknown reasons. The V and J calls and clone size are taken from that table; D and trimming were inferred from the DNA. The sample profile shows more than 75,000 clones; 88% of them were found once. The top ten clonotypes cover approximately 4.8% of the sample.

As for this clone: Its antigen is not yet known. Base quality data are lacking; no much larger clone is found one base away.

This receptor was identified in a woman of 80 years or more with active COVID-19. Sequencing input: peripheral blood. This sequence uses TRBV5-4 and TRBJ2-3; TRBD2 fits 7 bases in the junction. CDR3 sequence: CASSGGGVGTDTQYF. The DNA sequence is as follows: TGTGCCAGCAGCGGTGGGGGGGTCGGCACAGATACGCAGTATTTT.